A selection of T cell receptor beta chains follows, all from one sample in a study of radiation and T cells in renal cell carcinoma. Libraries were prepared by immunoSEQ multiplex PCR; TCRdb keeps only in-frame clonotypes and omits some of them. The profile shows 30,000 to 40,000 clones, approximately 81% of them singletons. The material sequenced was blood, taken from a patient whose treatment included radiotherapy and nephrectomy. Receptors were obtained from a man in his 60s with renal cell carcinoma. Each CDR3 is given with its conserved first and last residue. D genes are given only for firm matches. A clone size is listed for some rows: how often the clone was seen (once, few, many), or a class if it is expanded.

V gene	clone size	J gene	D gene	CDR3 DNA	CDR3 protein
TRBV4-2	.	TRBJ2-7	.	TGTGCCAGCAGCCAAGAGAACGAGCCTTTCTACGAGCAGTACTTC	CASSQENEPFYEQYF
TRBV2	once	TRBJ2-7	.	TGTGCCAGCAGCGCGATCGACAGAGGGTCCTACGAGCAGTACTTC	CASSAIDRGSYEQYF
TRBV29-1	.	TRBJ2-5	TRBD1	TGCAGCGTTGGGGACAGCCGAAGGACGTTTCAGGGGACCCAGTACTTC	CSVGDSRRTFQGTQYF
TRBV14	.	TRBJ2-3	.	TGTGCCAGCAGCCAACTGGGACAAAAGTCTGATACGCAGTATTTT	CASSQLGQKSDTQYF
TRBV7-2	.	TRBJ2-2	TRBD1	TGTGCCAGCAGCACAGGGGGCGGATTGGGGGAGCTGTTTTTT	CASSTGGGLGELFF
TRBV30	.	TRBJ2-3	TRBD2	TGTGCCTGGAGGGGGGGGAGCACAGATACGCAGTATTTT	CAWRGGSTDTQYF
TRBV5-1	once	TRBJ2-7	TRBD2	TGCGCCAGCAGCTCTGACGTCCCGGGACTAGCGGGAGGGCCCGACGAGCAGTACTTC	CASSSDVPGLAGGPDEQYF
TRBV2	.	TRBJ2-5	.	TGTGCCAGCACCCGGATAGTGGGCTCTGAGACCCAGTACTTC	CASTRIVGSETQYF
TRBV7-2	.	TRBJ1-1	TRBD1	TGTGCCAGCAGCCGGGACAGGAACACTGAAGCTTTCTTT	CASSRDRNTEAFF
TRBV9	.	TRBJ1-2	.	TGTGCCAGCAGCGTAGACTTCCGTTTGGCCGGGTATGGCTACACCTTC	CASSVDFRLAGYGYTF
TRBV12-5	.	TRBJ2-1	TRBD2	TGTGCTAGTGCCCCAAGGGGGACTAGCGGGAATCGTCTCTACAATGAGCAGTTCTTC	CASAPRGTSGNRLYNEQFF
TRBV18	once	TRBJ2-3	.	TGTGCCAGCTCACCAAACGTTGCTAGCACAGATACGCAGTATTTT	CASSPNVASTDTQYF
TRBV7-9	.	TRBJ1-1	.	TGTGCCAGCAGCTTAGGCCGGGCCGCCACTGAAGCTTTCTTT	CASSLGRAATEAFF
TRBV12-5	.	TRBJ1-6	.	TGTGCTAGTGGTTTCTCGTGGCCGGATTCACCCCTCCACTTT	CASGFSWPDSPLHF
TRBV18	.	TRBJ2-7	TRBD2	TGTGCCAGCTCACCGGGATCTGGGACTAACTACGAGCAGTACTTC	CASSPGSGTNYEQYF
TRBV7-6	.	TRBJ1-5	.	TGTGCCAGCAGCTTATCTTACGGGGTGAACCAGCCCCAGCATTTT	CASSLSYGVNQPQHF
TRBV14	medium-sized	TRBJ2-1	TRBD1	TGTGCCAGCAGCCAAGAACCCGGGCAGGGGGATAATGAGCAGTTCTTC	CASSQEPGQGDNEQFF
TRBV19	.	TRBJ1-2	.	TGTGCCAGTAGTGGGGGAGCTAACTATGGCTACACCTTC	CASSGGANYGYTF
TRBV29-1	few	TRBJ1-1	.	TGCAGCGTTGAGGGTGCAGTGTACACTGAAGCTTTCTTT	CSVEGAVYTEAFF
TRBV7-2	.	TRBJ1-5	.	TGTGCCAGCAGCTTAGAGGAGGGTCAGCCCCAGCATTTT	CASSLEEGQPQHF
TRBV5-1	once	TRBJ2-1	.	TGCGCCAGCAGCTTGGCCGGGACTTCCTACAATGAGCAGTTCTTC	CASSLAGTSYNEQFF
TRBV5-4	.	TRBJ2-7	TRBD2	TGTGCCAGCAGCACGGGGACTAGCGGGAGTTACGAGCAGTACTTC	CASSTGTSGSYEQYF
TRBV7-9	once	TRBJ2-7	.	TGTGCCAGCAGCTTAGCCCCCGGGATCATAACCAGCGAGCAGTACTTC	CASSLAPGIITSEQYF
TRBV11-2	.	TRBJ2-3	TRBD2	TGTGCCAGCAGCTTGACTAGCGGGAGGTCATTAAATACGCAGTATTTT	CASSLTSGRSLNTQYF
TRBV29-1	.	TRBJ2-1	.	TGCAGCTTTAGGGGAGGGGGGGAGCAGTTCTTC	CSFRGGGEQFF
TRBV5-4	few	TRBJ1-1	.	TGTGCCAGCAGCTTAGGGGTTGGCACTGAAGCTTTCTTT	CASSLGVGTEAFF
TRBV18	many	TRBJ1-1	.	TGTGCCAGCTCACCAACACAGGGATTTGAAGCTTTCTTT	CASSPTQGFEAFF
TRBV28	many	TRBJ1-5	.	TGTGCCAGCTTTGGGTGGACGGTCCTCGGGGCCGCTCCATTCTTTAGCAATCAGCCCCAGCATTTT	CASFGWTVLGAAPFFSNQPQHF
TRBV27	.	TRBJ1-5	.	TGTGCCAGCAGTTTAACGGGGGGCAATCAGCCCCAGCATTTT	CASSLTGGNQPQHF
TRBV11-1	.	TRBJ2-1	.	TGTGCCAGCACCCCAACTAGCTATGAGCAGTTCTTC	CASTPTSYEQFF
TRBV28	.	TRBJ1-5	.	TGTGCCAGCAGCCGCGGGAATCAGCCCCAGCATTTT	CASSRGNQPQHF